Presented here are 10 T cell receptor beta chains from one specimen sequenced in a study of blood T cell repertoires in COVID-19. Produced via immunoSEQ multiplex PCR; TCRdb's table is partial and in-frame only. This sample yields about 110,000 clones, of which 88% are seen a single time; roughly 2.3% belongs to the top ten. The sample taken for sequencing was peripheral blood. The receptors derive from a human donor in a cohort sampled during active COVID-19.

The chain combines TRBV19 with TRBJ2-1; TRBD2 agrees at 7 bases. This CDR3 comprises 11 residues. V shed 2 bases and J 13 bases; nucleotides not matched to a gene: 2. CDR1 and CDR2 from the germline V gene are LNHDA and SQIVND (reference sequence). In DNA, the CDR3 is TGTGCCAGTAGTATACTAGCGGTACAGTTCTTC. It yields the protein CASSILAVQFF.

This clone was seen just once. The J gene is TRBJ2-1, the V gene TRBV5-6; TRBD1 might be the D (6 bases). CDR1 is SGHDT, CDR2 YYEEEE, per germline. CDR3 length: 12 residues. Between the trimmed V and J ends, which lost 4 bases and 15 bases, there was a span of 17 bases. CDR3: CASSSRGYRRFF. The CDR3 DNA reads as TGTGCCAGCAGCAGCAGGGGTTATCGTAGGTTCTTC.

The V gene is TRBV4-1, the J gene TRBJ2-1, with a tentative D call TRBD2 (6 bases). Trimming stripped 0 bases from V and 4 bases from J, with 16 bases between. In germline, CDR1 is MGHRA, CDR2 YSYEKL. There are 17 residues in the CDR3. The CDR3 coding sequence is TGCGCCAGCAGCCAAGAGCCACTTAGCGGACTTTACAATGAGCAGTTCTTC. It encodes CASSQEPLSGLYNEQFF.

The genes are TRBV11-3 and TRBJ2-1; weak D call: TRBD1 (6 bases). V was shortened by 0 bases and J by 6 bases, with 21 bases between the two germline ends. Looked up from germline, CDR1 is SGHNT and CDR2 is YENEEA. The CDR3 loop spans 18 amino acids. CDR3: CASSLDQGGSAAGNEQFF. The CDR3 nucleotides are TGTGCCAGCAGCTTAGATCAAGGGGGTAGCGCCGCCGGCAATGAGCAGTTCTTC.

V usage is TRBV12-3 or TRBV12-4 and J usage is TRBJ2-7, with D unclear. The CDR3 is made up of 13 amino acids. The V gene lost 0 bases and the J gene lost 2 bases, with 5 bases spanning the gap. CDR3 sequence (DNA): TGTGCCAGCAGTTTAGCCGAGGCCTACGAGCAGTACTTC. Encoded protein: CASSLAEAYEQYF.

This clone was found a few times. The CDR3 DNA is TGTGCCAGCAGTTTGGTCCAGGGGCTGAACGAGCAGTACTTC. This sequence encodes CASSLVQGLNEQYF. The chain recombines TRBV27 with TRBJ2-7; D is possibly TRBD1 (6 bases). The CDR3 runs 14 residues. The germline V gene has CDR1 MNHEY and CDR2 SMNVEV (reference sequence). V lost 3 bases to trimming and J lost 5 bases, with 14 bases between them.

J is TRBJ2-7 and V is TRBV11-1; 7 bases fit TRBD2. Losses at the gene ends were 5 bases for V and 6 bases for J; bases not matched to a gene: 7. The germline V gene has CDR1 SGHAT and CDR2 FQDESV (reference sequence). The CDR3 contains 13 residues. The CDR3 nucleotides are TGTGCCAGCAGCCTAACTAGCGTTGGCGAGCAGTACTTC. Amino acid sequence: CASSLTSVGEQYF.

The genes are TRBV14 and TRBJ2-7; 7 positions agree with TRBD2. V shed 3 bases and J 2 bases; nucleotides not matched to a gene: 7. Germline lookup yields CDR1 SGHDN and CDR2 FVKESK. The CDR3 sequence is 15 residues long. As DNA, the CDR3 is TGTGCCAGCAGCCAGCCGGGACTACCTACCTACGAGCAGTACTTC. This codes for CASSQPGLPTYEQYF. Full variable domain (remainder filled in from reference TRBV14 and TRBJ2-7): EAGVTQFPSHSVIEKGQTVTLRCDPISGHDNLYWYRRVMGKEIKFLLHFVKESKQDESGMPNNRFLAERTGGTYSTLKVQPAELEDSGVYFCASSQPGLPTYEQYFGPGTRLTVT.

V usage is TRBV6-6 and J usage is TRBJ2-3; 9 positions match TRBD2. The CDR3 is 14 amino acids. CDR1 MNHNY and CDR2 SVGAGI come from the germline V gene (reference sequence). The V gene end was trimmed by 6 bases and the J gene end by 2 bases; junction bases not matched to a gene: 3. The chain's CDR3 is CASSPSGATDTQYF. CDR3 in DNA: TGTGCCAGCAGCCCTAGCGGGGCCACAGATACGCAGTATTTT.

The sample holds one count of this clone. CDR3 protein: CASSASDEQYF. In DNA form, the CDR3 reads TGTGCCAGCAGCGCTTCGGACGAGCAGTACTTC. V usage is TRBV7-9 and J usage is TRBJ2-7; no definite D call. The CDR3 runs 11 residues. V was pared by 5 bases and J by 5 bases, with 7 bases between. Looked up from germline, CDR1 is SEHNR and CDR2 is FQNEAQ (reference sequence).